This T cell receptor (beta chain) was recorded in a study of blood T cell repertoires in COVID-19. The overall study: Some COVID-19 samples were acute and others convalescent; all came from the United States, Italy and Spain.

Per the original methods: Amplification of reference gene primers provided the estimated nucleated cell counts. The protocol was immunoSEQ multiplex PCR, while the TCRdb copy is restricted to in-frame clones and leaves out a portion. Clone size and the V and J calls come from that table; the DNA yielded D and trimming. The sample has approximately 300,000 clones, approximately 88% seen once. The germline V and J ends were trimmed by 2 bases and 7 bases, with 14 bases remaining between them. The CDR3 length is 15 residues. The germline gives CDR1 MNHEY, CDR2 SMNVEV (reference sequence). J is TRBJ2-2 and V is TRBV27; tentatively, D is TRBD2 (7 bases). What was sequenced was peripheral blood. This TCR was recovered from a man aged 18 to 29 who had recovered from COVID-19. This CDR3 is CASSLGGGGDGELFF. CDR3 sequence (DNA): TGTGCCAGCAGTTTAGGTGGCGGGGGCGACGGGGAGCTGTTTTTT.